These T cell receptor beta chains were read from a single sample in a study of blood T cell repertoires in COVID-19. The assay was immunoSEQ multiplex PCR, and TCRdb's table has in-frame clones only and misses some. This sample has roughly 70,000 clones, with just over 90% found just once. Sequenced sample: peripheral blood. These TCRs come from a man in his forties or fifties with COVID-19, enrolled during active disease. CDR3s include the opening cysteine and the closing phenylalanine or tryptophan. The order of the fields is J gene, V gene, CDR3 length, D gene, clone size, CDR3 DNA, CDR3 protein. D genes are given only for firm matches. Some rows have no size entry. The others give once, few or many, or a class for an expanded clone.

>TRBJ2-1|TRBV2|19|TRBD2|-
TGTGCCAGCAAGGCTAGCGGGACAGTGGGTGGAGGGGGCTACAATGAGCAGTTCTTC
CASKASGTVGGGGYNEQFF
>TRBJ1-5|TRBV24-1|13|TRBD1|-
TGTGCCACCGCAGGGGGGCCGAATCAGCCCCAGCATTTT
CATAGGPNQPQHF
>TRBJ2-3|TRBV5-1|16|TRBD2|-
TGCGCCAGCAGCTTGGGACTAGCGGCGCCCTCAGATACGCAGTATTTT
CASSLGLAAPSDTQYF
>TRBJ2-7|TRBV7-9|14|TRBD2|-
TGTGCCAGCAGCTCCGGGACTACCCTTTCAGAGCAGTACTTC
CASSSGTTLSEQYF
>TRBJ2-3|TRBV6-2/TRBV6-3|14|-|-
TGTGCCAGCAGTTCTTCCCTTTCAGGAGATACGCAGTATTTT
CASSSSLSGDTQYF
>TRBJ1-3|TRBV16|16|-|-
TGTGCCAGCAGCCAATCCGCGGGAAGGGCTGGAAACACCATATATTTT
CASSQSAGRAGNTIYF
>TRBJ1-5|TRBV18|16|-|-
TGTGCCAGCTCTCCATCCGGGGTCAGTAGCAATCAGCCCCAGCATTTT
CASSPSGVSSNQPQHF
>TRBJ1-6|TRBV5-4|14|TRBD1|-
TGTGCCAGCAGCCCGGGACAGTTGGATTCACCCCTCCACTTT
CASSPGQLDSPLHF
>TRBJ2-2|TRBV9|16|-|-
TGTGCCAGCAGCGAGGGGGGGACCCCAATGGCCGGGGAGCTGTTTTTT
CASSEGGTPMAGELFF
>TRBJ2-2|TRBV7-3|16|TRBD2|-
TGTGCCAGCAGCATACTAGCGGGAGGGCCCCCCGGGGAGCTGTTTTTT
CASSILAGGPPGELFF
>TRBJ1-4|TRBV28|12|-|-
TGTGCCAGCGGCCAGGGAGGCGAAAAACTGTTTTTT
CASGQGGEKLFF
>TRBJ2-1|TRBV19|16|-|-
TGTGCCAGTAGGGTTACCCCGGGAAGCTCCTACAATGAGCAGTTCTTC
CASRVTPGSSYNEQFF
>TRBJ1-2|TRBV3-1/TRBV3-2|14|TRBD1|once
TGTGCCAGCAGCCAGCATATGAAGGGGGCGAGCTACACCTTC
CASSQHMKGASYTF
>TRBJ2-4|TRBV9|17|TRBD2|-
TGTGCCAGCAGTATTGGGACTAGCGGATTAGCCAAAAACATTCAGTACTTC
CASSIGTSGLAKNIQYF
>TRBJ2-2|TRBV28|15|-|-
TGTGCCAGCAGTTTAGCGGGGATGAACACCGGGGAGCTGTTTTTT
CASSLAGMNTGELFF
>TRBJ1-1|TRBV14|15|-|-
TGTGCCAGCAGCCAAGAGGTGAGGGTCGGCACTGAAGCTTTCTTT
CASSQEVRVGTEAFF
>TRBJ2-1|TRBV9|15|TRBD1|-
TGTGCCAGCACCCCGGGACAGGGGATCTACAATGAGCAGTTCTTC
CASTPGQGIYNEQFF
>TRBJ1-1|TRBV28|12|-|-
TGTGCCAGCGACAGGAGGAACACTGAAGCTTTCTTT
CASDRRNTEAFF
>TRBJ2-2|TRBV13|14|-|-
TGTGCCAGCAGCTTAGGGACACTCACCGGGGAGCTGTTTTTT
CASSLGTLTGELFF
>TRBJ1-1|TRBV6-1|15|-|-
TGTGCCAGCAGTGAAGCGGCGGGAGGGGGAACTGAAGCTTTCTTT
CASSEAAGGGTEAFF
>TRBJ1-4|TRBV6-5|14|-|-
TGTGCCAGCAGTTACCAGGGTACGGGTGAAAAACTGTTTTTT
CASSYQGTGEKLFF
>TRBJ2-3|TRBV6-2/TRBV6-3|18|-|-
TGTGCCAGCAGTTCCGGGGCAGGGGGGATAACTAGCACAGATACGCAGTATTTT
CASSSGAGGITSTDTQYF
>TRBJ1-1|TRBV28|13|-|-
TGTGCCAGCAGGGGCGTCCCGAACACTGAAGCTTTCTTT
CASRGVPNTEAFF
>TRBJ2-7|TRBV9|15|-|-
TGTGCCAGCAGCGTAGGTGGGGAGGACGGCTACGAGCAGTACTTC
CASSVGGEDGYEQYF
>TRBJ1-2|TRBV6-5|14|-|-
TGTGCCAGCAGTTGGACAAGAGAAGGCTATGGCTACACCTTC
CASSWTREGYGYTF
>TRBJ2-5|TRBV7-3|17|TRBD2|-
TGTGCCAGCAGCTTGGATCCTCGGCGGGAGCTCCCAGAGACCCAGTACTTC
CASSLDPRRELPETQYF
>TRBJ1-1|TRBV15|16|-|-
TGTGCCACCAGCAGAGAGGGGGGGACGGGGAACACTGAAGCTTTCTTT
CATSREGGTGNTEAFF
>TRBJ1-1|TRBV6-5|12|TRBD1|-
TGTGCCAGCAGCCGACAGGGTCTCCAAGCTTTCTTT
CASSRQGLQAFF
>TRBJ1-2|TRBV19|13|-|-
TGTGCCAGTAGTATAGATCCCAGTTATGGCTACACCTTC
CASSIDPSYGYTF
>TRBJ1-3|TRBV19|16|-|few
TGTGCCAGTAGTAGGGCACGGGACTCCTCTGGAAACACCATATATTTT
CASSRARDSSGNTIYF
>TRBJ1-3|TRBV28|15|-|-
TGTGCCAGCAGTTTTCGGGTCAGCCCTGGAAACACCATATATTTT
CASSFRVSPGNTIYF
>TRBJ1-2|TRBV6-5|14|TRBD1|-
TGTGCCAGCAGTTACGGGCAGGGGGCCTATGGCTACACCTTC
CASSYGQGAYGYTF
>TRBJ2-2|TRBV9|16|TRBD1|-
TGTGCCAGCAGCGTAGGGAAGACAGGGGTTCACGGGGAGCTGTTTTTT
CASSVGKTGVHGELFF
>TRBJ1-6|TRBV19|14|TRBD1|once
TGTGCCACGAGGCCGACAGGGGTCAATTCACCCCTCCACTTT
CATRPTGVNSPLHF
>TRBJ1-2|TRBV28|12|-|-
TGTGCCAGCAGTTCTCGACAGGAGGGCTACACCTTC
CASSSRQEGYTF
>TRBJ1-4|TRBV3-1/TRBV3-2|15|-|once
TGTGCCAGCAGCCCACTCGGAGGGGCGGGCGGAAAACTGTTTTTT
CASSPLGGAGGKLFF
>TRBJ2-7|TRBV4-3|16|-|once
TGCGCCAGCAGCCAAATTGGCGAGGGTTACGGGAACGAGCAGTACTTC
CASSQIGEGYGNEQYF
>TRBJ2-3|TRBV7-3|15|TRBD2|-
TGTGCCAGCAGCCGAGCGGGAGGGAGCACAGATACGCAGTATTTT
CASSRAGGSTDTQYF
>TRBJ1-2|TRBV19|14|TRBD1|-
TGTGCCAGTACCGCAGCCGGACAGGGCAGAGGCTACACCTTC
CASTAAGQGRGYTF
>TRBJ2-3|TRBV7-2|17|TRBD1|-
TGTGCCAGCAGCTTAGACCGGGCAGGGGGTATCACAGATACGCAGTATTTT
CASSLDRAGGITDTQYF
>TRBJ2-3|TRBV5-1|14|-|-
TGCGCCAGCAGCGAGATACCTAGCACAGATACGCAGTATTTT
CASSEIPSTDTQYF
>TRBJ2-5|TRBV11-1|12|-|-
TGTGCCAGCAGCTTCAACCAAGAGACCCAGTACTTC
CASSFNQETQYF
>TRBJ1-2|TRBV25-1|15|-|-
TGTGCCAGCAGTGAATCGATTACACAGATTTATGGCTACACCTTC
CASSESITQIYGYTF
>TRBJ2-7|TRBV18|15|TRBD2|-
TGTGCCAGCTCACCACCGGGTGGGGGGGCCTACGAGCAGTACTTC
CASSPPGGGAYEQYF
>TRBJ1-3|TRBV5-1|14|TRBD1|-
TGCGCCAGCAGTAGGGACAGCTCTGGAAACACCATATATTTT
CASSRDSSGNTIYF
>TRBJ2-5|TRBV20-1|11|-|once
TGCAGTGCTAGTCGGTTGGAGACCCAGTACTTC
CSASRLETQYF
>TRBJ2-1|TRBV5-1|16|-|-
TGCGCCAGCAGCTTGGGTCGGCGGTTCACCTACAATGAGCAGTTCTTC
CASSLGRRFTYNEQFF
>TRBJ1-5|TRBV19|17|TRBD1|-
TGTGCCAGTAGTATCTCATCCACAGGGGAAAGAAAACAGCCCCAGCATTTT
CASSISSTGERKQPQHF
>TRBJ1-5|TRBV21-1|15|-|-
TGTGCCAGCAGCAAAGACAGGGGGAGCAATCAGCCCCAGCATTTT
CASSKDRGSNQPQHF